This T cell receptor (beta chain) was recorded in a study of beta chain features in type 1 diabetes. This CDR3 has 14 residues. Germline V gives CDR1 SNHLY, CDR2 FYNNEI. Trimming removed 3 bases from V and 1 base from J, with 9 bases in between. Expressed TCRB transcripts were sequenced, since all the RNA that had been isolated was reverse transcribed. Some clones are missing from TCRdb's copy, which holds only in-frame ones; the method was immunoSEQ multiplex PCR. The sample consists of 350,000 to 400,000 clones, more than 12% of them appearing once. This clone was counted a few times. Sequencing used naive CD4+ T cells from blood. This chain connects TRBV2 to TRBJ1-1; the D is unclear. This TCR was recovered from a woman aged 18-29 years in good health. CDR3 region: CASSESGWNTEAFF. DNA for the CDR3: TGTGCCAGCAGTGAGAGTGGTTGGAACACTGAAGCTTTCTTT.